The 10 T cell receptor beta chains presented below share a single source sample, sequenced in a study of CD8+CD57+ T cells in acquired aplastic anemia. The template used for profiling TCR beta VDJ and CDR3 was genomic DNA. A single record per CDR3 protein comes from TCRdb applying MiXCR to the reads. The top ten hold around 0.82% of the sample, which has approximately 470,000 distinct CDR3 sequences, less than 35% seen once. Before being chosen for sequencing, patients had shown CD8+CD57+ cell expansion by flow cytometry. Sequencing input: sorted CD4+, CD8+, or CD8+CD57+ T cells (not recorded which) from PBMCs. All receptors come from a human donor with aplastic anemia.

J is TRBJ1-1 and V is TRBV2, with D uncertain. Germline-derived CDR1 and CDR2 are SNHLY and FYNNEI. This CDR3 has 16 residues. V was trimmed by 5 bases and J by 0 bases, leaving 16 bases between them. CDR3 nucleotide sequence: TGTGCCAGCAGTTATGGGCAGACCCCCATGAACACTGAAGCTTTCTTT. This sequence encodes CASSYGQTPMNTEAFF.

This clonotype has a count of ten or more. The V and J genes are TRBV29-1 and TRBJ2-3; 7 bases are a match to TRBD1. CDR3 length: 17 amino acids. The trim removed 1 base at V and 2 bases at J, leaving 12 bases unmatched. The germline V gene encodes CDR1 SQVTM and CDR2 ANQGSEA. The CDR3 DNA is TGCAGCGTTGAAGCGGTGGGACAGAGTTTCTACACAGATACGCAGTATTTT. It specifies CSVEAVGQSFYTDTQYF.

This chain connects TRBV2 to TRBJ1-2, with D hard to call. The CDR3 length is 10 residues. V was cut by 2 bases and J by 8 bases, with 3 bases left in between. Germline CDR1 SNHLY, CDR2 FYNNEI. Written as DNA, the CDR3 is TGTGCCAGCAGTGAATCAGGCTACACCTTC. This sequence encodes CASSESGYTF.

This clonotype showed up just a few times. A read error may explain this, as a much larger clone is one base away. The rearrangement uses TRBV19 and TRBJ1-6, with D uncertain. Between the trimmed V and J ends, which lost 7 bases and 11 bases, there was a span of 15 bases. Germline V gene sequence: CDR1 LNHDA, CDR2 SQIVND (reference sequence). CDR3 size: 13 residues. In DNA form, the CDR3 reads TGTGCCAGTAAGGAGCGAGGGCAGCCACCCCTCCACTTT. Its protein product is CASKERGQPPLHF.

The chain couples TRBV20-1 to TRBJ2-5, with D possibly TRBD2 on 5 matching bases. This CDR3 is 11 amino acids long. In germline, CDR1 is DFQATT, CDR2 SNEGSKA (reference sequence). CDR3 residues: CAGVGGETQYF. The CDR3 coding sequence is TGCGCCGGGGTAGGAGGAGAGACCCAGTACTTC.

This clonotype was detected only a few times. The chain has TRBV12-3 or TRBV12-4 and TRBJ2-7; D is uncertain. With 4 bases removed from V and 4 bases from J, the gap between germline ends came to 17 bases. There are 15 residues in the CDR3. The CDR3 sequence: CASSYSAGGPYEQYF. Here the CDR3 DNA reads TGTGCCAGCAGTTACTCCGCAGGTGGCCCATACGAGCAGTACTTC.

In this sample, this clonotype turned up many times. The V gene is TRBV20-1, the J gene TRBJ1-3; 8 nucleotides align to TRBD1. This CDR3 has 13 amino acids. After removal of 6 bases from V and 6 bases from J, the junction contained 7 bases not matched to a gene. Germline V gives CDR1 DFQATT, CDR2 SNEGSKA (reference sequence). CDR3 DNA sequence: TGCAGTGCAAAGGGACAGGAAAAAAACACCATATATTTT. Amino acids: CSAKGQEKNTIYF.

This clonotype has ten or more counts. V and J are TRBV10-1 and TRBJ2-5; 9 bases match TRBD1. The CDR3 covers 15 residues. Germline loops: CDR1 WNHNN, CDR2 SYGVQD (reference sequence). The J segment lost 0 bases and the V segment lost 4 bases, leaving 3 bases of the junction unmatched. CDR3 sequence reads: CASSGDRANQETQYF. Written as DNA, the CDR3 is TGCGCCAGCAGTGGGGACAGGGCTAACCAAGAGACCCAGTACTTC.

The chain uses TRBV11-2 and TRBJ2-7; 8 bases line up with TRBD2. V gave up 2 bases and J gave up 2 bases; unmatched junction bases: 2. The CDR3 has 14 residues. Germline values: CDR1 SGHAT, CDR2 FQNNGV. This CDR3 reads CASSLTGLAYEQYF. The CDR3 nucleotides read TGTGCCAGCAGCTTAACGGGACTAGCCTACGAGCAGTACTTC. The full variable domain, its missing parts supplied by reference TRBV11-2 and TRBJ2-7, is EAGVAQSPRYKIIEKRQSVAFWCNPISGHATLYWYQQILGQGPKLLIQFQNNGVVDDSQLPKDRFSAERLKGVDSTLKIQPAKLEDSAVYLCASSLTGLAYEQYFGPGTRLTVT.

V gene TRBV20-1 combines with J gene TRBJ2-7, with unresolved D. This CDR3 has 10 amino acids. Germline loops: CDR1 DFQATT, CDR2 SNEGSKA (reference sequence). Trimming removed 8 bases from V and 1 base from J, with 6 bases in between. The DNA of the CDR3 is TGCAGTCCGTCTTCCTACGAGCAGTACTTC. Translated: CSPSSYEQYF.